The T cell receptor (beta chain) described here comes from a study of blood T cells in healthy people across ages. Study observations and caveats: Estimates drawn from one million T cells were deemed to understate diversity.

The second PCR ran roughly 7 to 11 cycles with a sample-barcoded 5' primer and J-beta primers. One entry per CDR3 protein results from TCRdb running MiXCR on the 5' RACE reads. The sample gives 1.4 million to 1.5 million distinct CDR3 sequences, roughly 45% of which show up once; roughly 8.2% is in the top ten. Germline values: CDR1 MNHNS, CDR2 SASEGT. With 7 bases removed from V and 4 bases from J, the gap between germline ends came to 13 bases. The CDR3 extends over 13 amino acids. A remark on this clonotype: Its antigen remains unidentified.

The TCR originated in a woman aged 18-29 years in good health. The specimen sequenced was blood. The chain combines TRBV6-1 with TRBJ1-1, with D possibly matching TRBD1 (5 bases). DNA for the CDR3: TGTGCCAGCAACAGACAGTGGTCCACTGAAGCTTTCTTT. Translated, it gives CASNRQWSTEAFF.